The rows below give T cell receptor beta chains drawn from one sample of a study of blood T cell repertoires in COVID-19. Assay: immunoSEQ multiplex PCR; the TCRdb copy retains only in-frame clones and omits some. The sample lists 45,000 to 55,000 clones, roughly 90% occurring once. Sequencing was carried out using peripheral blood. These TCRs come from a human donor in a cohort sampled during active COVID-19. The CDR3 runs from the conserved cysteine through the conserved F or W. The D gene is left open where the match is weak. Some rows have no size entry. The others give once, few or many, or a class for an expanded clone.

TRBD2,TRBJ2-2,TRBV5-1,NA,CASSLASGVTGELFF,TGCGCCAGCAGCTTGGCTAGCGGGGTAACCGGGGAGCTGTTTTTT
TRBD2,TRBJ2-3,TRBV4-1,NA,CASSQDQMTGLAVITDTQYF,TGCGCCAGCAGCCAAGATCAGATGACCGGACTAGCGGTGATCACAGATACGCAGTATTTT
NA,TRBJ1-1,TRBV3-1/TRBV3-2,NA,CASIPRVGTEAFF,TGTGCCAGCATCCCCAGGGTTGGCACTGAAGCTTTCTTT
TRBD2,TRBJ2-1,TRBV9,NA,CASSVTDLAGVYNEQFF,TGTGCCAGCAGCGTAACCGACCTAGCGGGAGTTTATAATGAGCAGTTCTTC
NA,TRBJ1-1,TRBV4-1,NA,CASSQDSGGYTEAFF,TGCGCCAGCAGCCAAGATTCCGGGGGGTACACTGAAGCTTTCTTT
TRBD1,TRBJ1-1,TRBV7-2,NA,CTSSIRTGGGRTFF,TGTACCAGCAGCATAAGGACAGGGGGCGGACGGACTTTCTTT
NA,TRBJ1-6,TRBV19,NA,CASSMAGQNNSPLHF,TGTGCCAGTAGTATGGCTGGACAGAATAATTCACCCCTCCACTTT
TRBD2,TRBJ2-3,TRBV11-2,NA,CASSPNPAGASTDTQYF,TGTGCCAGCAGCCCAAATCCAGCGGGAGCCAGCACAGATACGCAGTATTTT
NA,TRBJ2-7,TRBV24-1,NA,CATHIGAVSYEQYF,TGTGCCACCCATATCGGAGCAGTGTCCTACGAGCAGTACTTC
TRBD1,TRBJ2-7,TRBV4-3,NA,CASSQDLWGQSYEQYF,TGCGCCAGCAGCCAAGATCTCTGGGGACAGTCCTACGAGCAGTACTTC
NA,TRBJ1-3,TRBV7-9,NA,CASSTKYRVGNTIYF,TGTGCCAGCAGCACCAAGTACAGGGTTGGAAACACCATATATTTT
TRBD1,TRBJ2-1,TRBV15,once,CATSGGQGMGNEQFF,TGTGCCACCAGCGGGGGACAGGGTATGGGCAATGAGCAGTTCTTC
TRBD2,TRBJ2-3,TRBV28,once,CASSQRLAGTADTQYF,TGTGCCAGCAGTCAACGTCTAGCGGGTACGGCAGATACGCAGTATTTT
TRBD1,TRBJ2-7,TRBV12-5,NA,CASGLGQGVGEQYF,TGTGCTAGTGGTTTAGGGCAGGGGGTCGGAGAGCAGTACTTC
TRBD1,TRBJ1-1,TRBV10-1,NA,CASSGGQPEAFF,TGCGCCAGCAGTGGGGGACAGCCTGAAGCTTTCTTT
TRBD1,TRBJ1-5,TRBV6-5,NA,CASRPGQGAGQPQHF,TGTGCCAGCAGGCCAGGACAGGGCGCTGGGCAGCCCCAGCATTTT
TRBD2,TRBJ2-3,TRBV6-5,NA,CAGSGLAGTDTQYF,TGTGCCGGCAGCGGACTAGCGGGTACAGATACGCAGTATTTT
TRBD1,TRBJ2-5,TRBV5-8,NA,CASSPGQGARETQYF,TGTGCCAGCAGCCCCGGACAGGGGGCGCGGGAGACCCAGTACTTC
NA,TRBJ1-3,TRBV20-1,once,CSASSVDTIYF,TGCAGTGCTAGTTCCGTTGACACCATATATTTT
NA,TRBJ1-6,TRBV7-2,NA,CASSLYQDIGIYNSPLHF,TGTGCCAGCAGTTTATACCAGGATATCGGGATCTATAATTCACCCCTCCACTTT
TRBD1,TRBJ1-4,TRBV14,NA,CASSRQGGEKLFF,TGTGCCAGCAGCCGACAGGGTGGGGAAAAACTGTTTTTT
TRBD2,TRBJ2-7,TRBV3-1/TRBV3-2,NA,CASSQSGRADEQYF,TGTGCCAGCAGCCAAAGCGGGAGGGCTGACGAGCAGTACTTC
NA,TRBJ2-1,TRBV7-3,NA,CASSPVPGYSPSYNEQFF,TGTGCCAGCAGCCCGGTGCCGGGTTATTCCCCTTCCTACAATGAGCAGTTCTTC
NA,TRBJ2-7,TRBV4-3,once,CASSQDRYYEQYF,TGCGCCAGCAGCCAAGACAGGTACTACGAGCAGTACTTC
TRBD1,TRBJ1-4,TRBV4-2,NA,CASSQPGQVRGEKLFF,TGTGCCAGCAGCCAGCCGGGACAGGTCCGGGGTGAAAAACTGTTTTTT
NA,TRBJ1-1,TRBV18,NA,CASSPSVDATEAFF,TGTGCCAGCTCACCATCGGTAGATGCGACTGAAGCTTTCTTT
NA,TRBJ2-5,TRBV30,NA,CAWSRNRVTETQYF,TGTGCCTGGAGTCGAAACAGGGTGACCGAGACCCAGTACTTC
TRBD2,TRBJ2-1,TRBV9,NA,CASSESLAGYNEQFF,TGTGCCAGCAGCGAGTCACTAGCGGGGTACAATGAGCAGTTCTTC
TRBD2,TRBJ2-5,TRBV7-2,NA,CASSLEYGGAPERETQYF,TGTGCCAGCAGCTTAGAGTACGGGGGGGCCCCGGAGAGAGAGACCCAGTACTTC
TRBD2,TRBJ2-3,TRBV9,NA,CASSEGLAGGPDTQYF,TGTGCCAGCAGCGAGGGACTAGCGGGGGGGCCCGATACGCAGTATTTT
TRBD2,TRBJ2-5,TRBV7-2,NA,CASSSRPGTSGTETQYF,TGTGCCAGCAGCTCCCGACCCGGGACTAGCGGGACAGAGACCCAGTACTTC
NA,TRBJ2-4,TRBV3-1/TRBV3-2,NA,CASSHSGAQNIQYF,TGTGCCAGCAGCCATTCAGGGGCCCAAAACATTCAGTACTTC
TRBD2,TRBJ2-1,TRBV7-6,NA,CASSPLRLAGEIEQFF,TGTGCCAGCAGCCCCTTGCGACTAGCGGGAGAGATTGAGCAGTTCTTC
TRBD2,TRBJ2-7,TRBV28,NA,CASSFLTLKRETPYEQYF,TGTGCCAGCAGTTTCCTTACCTTAAAGCGGGAGACCCCCTACGAGCAGTACTTC
TRBD1,TRBJ2-7,TRBV7-8,once,CASSLGDRIYEQYF,TGTGCCAGCAGCTTAGGGGACAGAATCTACGAGCAGTACTTC
NA,TRBJ2-4,TRBV5-6,few,CASSWGPGVENIQYF,TGTGCCAGCAGCTGGGGGCCAGGGGTGGAAAACATTCAGTACTTC
TRBD1,TRBJ2-2,TRBV7-6,NA,CASSLGQATTGELFF,TGTGCCAGCAGCTTGGGACAGGCAACTACCGGGGAGCTGTTTTTT
TRBD1,TRBJ1-5,TRBV19,NA,CASLGQWGQPQHF,TGTGCCAGCCTGGGACAGTGGGGTCAGCCCCAGCATTTT
TRBD1,TRBJ2-2,TRBV7-9,NA,CASSLDRVSGELFF,TGTGCCAGCAGCTTGGACAGGGTAAGCGGGGAGCTGTTTTTT
NA,TRBJ1-1,TRBV11-3,NA,CASSQTRESGNTEAFF,TGTGCCAGCAGCCAGACGAGGGAATCGGGCAACACTGAAGCTTTCTTT
TRBD1,TRBJ1-6,TRBV6-2/TRBV6-3,NA,CASSRKDRGPDSYNSPLHF,TGTGCCAGCAGTCGGAAGGACAGGGGCCCAGACTCCTATAATTCACCCCTCCACTTT
NA,TRBJ1-5,TRBV5-1,few,CASSLDGGSNQPQHF,TGCGCCAGCAGCTTGGATGGCGGGAGCAATCAGCCCCAGCATTTT
TRBD2,TRBJ2-7,TRBV9,NA,CASSGTSSEQYF,TGTGCCAGCAGCGGGACTAGTTCCGAGCAGTACTTC
NA,TRBJ2-3,TRBV6-6,NA,CASRTATDTQYF,TGTGCCAGCAGAACAGCCACAGATACGCAGTATTTT
NA,TRBJ2-7,TRBV12-5,NA,CASGPLSGYEQYF,TGTGCTAGTGGCCCGTTGTCAGGTTACGAGCAGTACTTC
TRBD2,TRBJ2-7,TRBV27,NA,CASSLARFGGSGEQYF,TGTGCCAGCAGTTTAGCTCGGTTTGGCGGGAGCGGCGAGCAGTACTTC
NA,TRBJ2-2,TRBV18,NA,CASSPPQGTGELFF,TGTGCCAGCTCACCACCCCAGGGTACCGGGGAGCTGTTTTTT
NA,TRBJ2-5,TRBV3-1/TRBV3-2,once,CASSQAGDEETQYF,TGTGCCAGCAGCCAAGCTGGTGATGAGGAGACCCAGTACTTC
TRBD2,TRBJ2-7,TRBV29-1,NA,CSVEETSGSPHKGNEQYF,TGCAGCGTTGAAGAGACTAGCGGGAGCCCTCACAAGGGTAACGAGCAGTACTTC
TRBD2,TRBJ2-2,TRBV7-3,NA,CASSQGAAGGNTGELFF,TGTGCCAGCAGCCAAGGGGCCGCGGGGGGTAACACCGGGGAGCTGTTTTTT
TRBD2,TRBJ2-3,TRBV11-2,NA,CASSLQASGDTQYF,TGTGCCAGCAGCTTGCAGGCTAGCGGCGATACGCAGTATTTT
NA,TRBJ2-3,TRBV6-2/TRBV6-3,NA,CASSLQGTDTQYF,TGTGCCAGCAGTCTCCAGGGCACAGATACGCAGTATTTT
TRBD2,TRBJ2-3,TRBV3-1/TRBV3-2,NA,CASRLYSYGGSSTDTQYF,TGTGCCAGCAGGCTATACTCTTACGGCGGGAGTAGTACAGATACGCAGTATTTT
TRBD1,TRBJ1-1,TRBV6-5,NA,CASSRTGGMDTEAFF,TGTGCCAGCAGCCGGACAGGGGGCATGGACACTGAAGCTTTCTTT
TRBD1,TRBJ1-1,TRBV28,NA,CASSRGQRNTEAFF,TGTGCCAGCAGTCGGGGACAGCGGAACACTGAAGCTTTCTTT
NA,TRBJ2-2,TRBV6-2/TRBV6-3,NA,CASSFRGTGELFF,TGTGCCAGCAGCTTCAGAGGGACCGGGGAGCTGTTTTTT
NA,TRBJ1-5,TRBV19,NA,CASSIVGNQPQHF,TGTGCCAGTAGTATAGTCGGCAATCAGCCCCAGCATTTT
TRBD2,TRBJ2-7,TRBV10-1,NA,CASSESSGGAMEQYF,TGCGCCAGCAGTGAGTCTAGCGGGGGGGCTATGGAGCAGTACTTC
NA,TRBJ2-7,TRBV5-8,NA,CASSLLRDNYEQYF,TGTGCCAGCAGCTTATTACGGGACAACTACGAGCAGTACTTC